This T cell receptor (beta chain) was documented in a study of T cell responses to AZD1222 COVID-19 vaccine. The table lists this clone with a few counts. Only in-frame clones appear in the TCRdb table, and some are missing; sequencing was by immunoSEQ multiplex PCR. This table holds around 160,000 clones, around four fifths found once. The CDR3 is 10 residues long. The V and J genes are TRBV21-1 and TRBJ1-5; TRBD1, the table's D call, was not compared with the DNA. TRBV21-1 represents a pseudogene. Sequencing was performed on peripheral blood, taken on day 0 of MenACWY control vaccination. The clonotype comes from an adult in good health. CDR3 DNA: TGTGCCAACATTGTCCAGCCCCAGCATTTT. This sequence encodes CANIVQPQHF.